Given below is one T cell receptor (beta chain) in context. Its target is not known. Sorting produced populations that all topped 98% purity. Reverse transcription of all isolated RNA meant that expressed TCRB transcripts were sequenced. Profiling relied on immunoSEQ multiplex PCR, and the TCRdb table lists in-frame clones only, not all of them. Among 900,000 or so clones listed, about 17% were seen once. This sample is part of a study of beta chain features in type 1 diabetes. Study-level points and caveats: Significant though moderate, a shortening of TCRB CDR3s appeared in all four CD4+ subsets of Type 1 diabetes patients.

The V and J ends lost 5 bases and 7 bases respectively, with 16 bases between them. Germline CDR1 reads PRHDT; CDR2 reads FYEKMQ (reference sequence). The length of the CDR3 is 14 residues. Sequenced input: naive CD4+ T cells from blood. The receptor was derived from a woman younger than 30 in good health. The gene calls are TRBV13 and TRBJ2-3; no clear D. The CDR3 protein is CASSQGITHYTQYF. CDR3 DNA: TGTGCCAGCAGCCAAGGGATAACCCATTATACGCAGTATTTT.